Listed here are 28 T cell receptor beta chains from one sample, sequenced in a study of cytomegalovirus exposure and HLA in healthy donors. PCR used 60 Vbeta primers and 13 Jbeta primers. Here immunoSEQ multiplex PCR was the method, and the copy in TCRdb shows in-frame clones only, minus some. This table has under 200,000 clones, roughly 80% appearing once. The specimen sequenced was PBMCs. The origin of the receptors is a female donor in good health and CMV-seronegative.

Here the CDR3 DNA reads TGTGCCAGCAGCCGGGACAGGGGGTCTGGCTACACCTTC. It is translated as CASSRDRGSGYTF. The chain has TRBV7-2 and TRBJ1-2; 11 nucleotides match TRBD1. This CDR3 has 13 amino acids. Germline lookup yields CDR1 SGHTA and CDR2 FQGNSA. Losses at the gene ends were 5 bases for V and 7 bases for J; bases not matched to a gene: 3.

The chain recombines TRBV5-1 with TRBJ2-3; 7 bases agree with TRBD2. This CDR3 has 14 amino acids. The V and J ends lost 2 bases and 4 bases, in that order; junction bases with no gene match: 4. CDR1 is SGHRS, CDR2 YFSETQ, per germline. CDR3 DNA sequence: TGCGCCAGCAGCTTTGGCGGGGGAGCAGATACGCAGTATTTT. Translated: CASSFGGGADTQYF.

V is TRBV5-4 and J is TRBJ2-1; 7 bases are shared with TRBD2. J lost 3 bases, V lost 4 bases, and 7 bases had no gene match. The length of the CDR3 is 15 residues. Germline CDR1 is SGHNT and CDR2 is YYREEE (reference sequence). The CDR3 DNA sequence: TGTGCCAGCAGCCCCGGGGGGATTGGCTACAATGAGCAGTTCTTC. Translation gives CASSPGGIGYNEQFF.

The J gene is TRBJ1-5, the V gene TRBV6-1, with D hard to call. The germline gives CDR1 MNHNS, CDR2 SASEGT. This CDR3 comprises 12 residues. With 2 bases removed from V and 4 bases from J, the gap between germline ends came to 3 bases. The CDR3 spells CASSEQNQPQHF. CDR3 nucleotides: TGTGCCAGCAGTGAACAAAATCAGCCCCAGCATTTT.

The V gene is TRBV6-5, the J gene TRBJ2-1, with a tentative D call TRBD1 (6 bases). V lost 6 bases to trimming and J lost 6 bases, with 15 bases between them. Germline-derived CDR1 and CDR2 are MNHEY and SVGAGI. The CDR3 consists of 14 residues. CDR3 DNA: TGTGCCAGCAGCCCGGACAGTACGGGCAATGAGCAGTTCTTC. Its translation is CASSPDSTGNEQFF.

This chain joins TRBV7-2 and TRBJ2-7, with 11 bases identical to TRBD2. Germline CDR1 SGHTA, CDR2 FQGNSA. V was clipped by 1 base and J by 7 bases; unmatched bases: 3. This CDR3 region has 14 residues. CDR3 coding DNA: TGTGCCAGCAGCTTAGTTAGGACTAGCGGGGAGCAGTACTTC. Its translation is CASSLVRTSGEQYF.

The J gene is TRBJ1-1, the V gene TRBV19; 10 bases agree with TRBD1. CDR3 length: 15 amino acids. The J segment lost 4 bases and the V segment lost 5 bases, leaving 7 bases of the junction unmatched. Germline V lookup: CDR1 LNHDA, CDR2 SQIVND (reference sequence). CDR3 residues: CASSPDRGLSTEAFF. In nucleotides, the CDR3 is TGTGCCAGTAGTCCCGACAGGGGGCTAAGCACTGAAGCTTTCTTT.

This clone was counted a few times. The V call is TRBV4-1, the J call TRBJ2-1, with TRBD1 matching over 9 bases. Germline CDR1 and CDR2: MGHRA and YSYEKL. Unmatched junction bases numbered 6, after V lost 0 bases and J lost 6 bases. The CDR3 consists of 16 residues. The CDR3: CASSQEHRGPGNEQFF. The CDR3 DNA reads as TGCGCCAGCAGCCAAGAGCACAGGGGGCCGGGCAATGAGCAGTTCTTC.

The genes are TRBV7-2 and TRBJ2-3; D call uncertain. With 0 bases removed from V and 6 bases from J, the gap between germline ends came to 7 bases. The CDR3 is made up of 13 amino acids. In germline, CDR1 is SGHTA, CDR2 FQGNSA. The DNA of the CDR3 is TGTGCCAGCAGCTTAGCTGAGATTGATACGCAGTATTTT. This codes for CASSLAEIDTQYF.

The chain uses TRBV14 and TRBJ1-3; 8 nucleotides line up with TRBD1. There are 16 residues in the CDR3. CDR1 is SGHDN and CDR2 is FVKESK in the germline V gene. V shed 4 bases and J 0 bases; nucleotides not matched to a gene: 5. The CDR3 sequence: CASSPWTGSSGNTIYF. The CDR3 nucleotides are TGTGCCAGCAGCCCTTGGACAGGGAGCTCTGGAAACACCATATATTTT.

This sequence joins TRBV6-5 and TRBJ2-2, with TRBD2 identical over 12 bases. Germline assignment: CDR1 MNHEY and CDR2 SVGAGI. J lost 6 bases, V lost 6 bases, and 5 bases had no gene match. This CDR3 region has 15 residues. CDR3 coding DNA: TGTGCCAGCAGAGAGACTAGCGGGAGCCCCGGGGAGCTGTTTTTT. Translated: CASRETSGSPGELFF.

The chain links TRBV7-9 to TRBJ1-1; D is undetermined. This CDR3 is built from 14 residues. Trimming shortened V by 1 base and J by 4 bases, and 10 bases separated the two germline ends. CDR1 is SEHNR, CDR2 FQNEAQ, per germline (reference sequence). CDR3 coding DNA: TGTGCCAGCAGCTTAGATACTTGGGCCACTGAAGCTTTCTTT. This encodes CASSLDTWATEAFF.

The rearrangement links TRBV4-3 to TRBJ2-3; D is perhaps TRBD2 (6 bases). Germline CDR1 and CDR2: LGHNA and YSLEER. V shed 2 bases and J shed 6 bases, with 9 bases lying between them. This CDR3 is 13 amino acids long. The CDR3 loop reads CASSQRGRDTQYF. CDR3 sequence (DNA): TGCGCCAGCAGCCAACGGGGGAGGGATACGCAGTATTTT.

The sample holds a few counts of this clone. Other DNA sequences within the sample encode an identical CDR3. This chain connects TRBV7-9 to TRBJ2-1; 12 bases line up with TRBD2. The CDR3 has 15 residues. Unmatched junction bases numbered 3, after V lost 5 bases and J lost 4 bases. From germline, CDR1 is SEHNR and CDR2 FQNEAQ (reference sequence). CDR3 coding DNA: TGTGCCAGCAGCCCGACTAGCGGGAGTTACAATGAGCAGTTCTTC. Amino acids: CASSPTSGSYNEQFF.

CDR3 nucleotides: TGCGCCAGCAGCCAAGATCGAGGGACTAGCGGGCCCCTGGCGCAGTATTTT. Amino acid sequence: CASSQDRGTSGPLAQYF. The rearrangement joins TRBV4-3 to TRBJ2-3; 12 bases fit TRBD2. V was clipped by 0 bases and J by 10 bases; unmatched bases: 11. This CDR3 has 17 amino acids. Germline values: CDR1 LGHNA, CDR2 YSLEER.

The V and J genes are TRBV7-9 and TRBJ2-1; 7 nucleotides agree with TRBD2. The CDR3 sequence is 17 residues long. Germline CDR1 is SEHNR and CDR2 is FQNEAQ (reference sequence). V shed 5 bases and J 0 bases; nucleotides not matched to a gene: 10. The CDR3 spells CASSTSPGGSSYNEQFF. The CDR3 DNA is TGTGCCAGCAGCACCTCTCCCGGGGGGAGCTCCTACAATGAGCAGTTCTTC.

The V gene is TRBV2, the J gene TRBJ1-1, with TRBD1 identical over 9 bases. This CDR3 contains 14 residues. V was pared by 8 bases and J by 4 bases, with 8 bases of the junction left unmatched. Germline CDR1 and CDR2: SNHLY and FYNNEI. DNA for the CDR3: TGTGCCAGCGGCTCGGGACAGGGAAGCACTGAAGCTTTCTTT. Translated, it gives CASGSGQGSTEAFF.

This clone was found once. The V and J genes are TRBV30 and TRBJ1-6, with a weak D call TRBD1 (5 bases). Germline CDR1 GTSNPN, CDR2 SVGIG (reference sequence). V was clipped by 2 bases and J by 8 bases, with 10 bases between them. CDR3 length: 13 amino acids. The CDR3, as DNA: TGTGCCTGGAGTTCGACAGACTATTCACCCCTCCACTTT. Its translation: CAWSSTDYSPLHF.

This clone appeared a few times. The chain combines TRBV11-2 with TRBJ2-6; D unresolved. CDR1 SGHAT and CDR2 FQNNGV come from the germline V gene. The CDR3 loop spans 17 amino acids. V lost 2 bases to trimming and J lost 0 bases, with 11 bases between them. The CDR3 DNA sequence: TGTGCCAGCAGCTTATGGAGCGAGTTCTCTGGGGCCAACGTCCTGACTTTC. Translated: CASSLWSEFSGANVLTF.

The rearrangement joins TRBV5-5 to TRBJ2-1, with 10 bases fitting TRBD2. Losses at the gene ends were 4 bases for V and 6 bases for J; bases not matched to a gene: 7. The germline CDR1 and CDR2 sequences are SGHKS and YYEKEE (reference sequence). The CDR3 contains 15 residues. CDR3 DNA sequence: TGTGCCAGCAGCCCAACAACTAGCGGGATCAATGAGCAGTTCTTC. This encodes CASSPTTSGINEQFF.

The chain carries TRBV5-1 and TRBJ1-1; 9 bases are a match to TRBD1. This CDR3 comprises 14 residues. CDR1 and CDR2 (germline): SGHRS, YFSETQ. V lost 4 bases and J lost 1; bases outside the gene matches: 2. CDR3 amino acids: CASSRTGANTEAFF. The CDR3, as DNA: TGCGCCAGCAGCCGGACAGGGGCGAACACTGAAGCTTTCTTT.

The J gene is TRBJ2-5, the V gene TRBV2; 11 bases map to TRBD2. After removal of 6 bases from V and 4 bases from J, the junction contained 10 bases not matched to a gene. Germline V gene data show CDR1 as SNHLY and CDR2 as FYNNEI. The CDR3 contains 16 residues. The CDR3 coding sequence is TGTGCCAGCAGCAGCTTAGCGGGACTAGCGGTAGAGACCCAGTACTTC. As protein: CASSSLAGLAVETQYF.

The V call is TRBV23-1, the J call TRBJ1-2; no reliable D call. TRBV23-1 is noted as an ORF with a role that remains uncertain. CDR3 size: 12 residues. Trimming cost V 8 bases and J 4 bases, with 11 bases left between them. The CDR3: CASRKELYGYTF. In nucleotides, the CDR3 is TGCGCCAGCCGCAAGGAGCTCTATGGCTACACCTTC.

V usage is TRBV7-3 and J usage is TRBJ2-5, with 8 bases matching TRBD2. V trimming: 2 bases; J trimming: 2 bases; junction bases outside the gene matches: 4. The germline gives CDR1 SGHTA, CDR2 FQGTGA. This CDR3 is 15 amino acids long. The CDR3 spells CASSLVGGAQETQYF. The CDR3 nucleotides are TGTGCCAGCAGCTTAGTCGGGGGGGCTCAAGAGACCCAGTACTTC.

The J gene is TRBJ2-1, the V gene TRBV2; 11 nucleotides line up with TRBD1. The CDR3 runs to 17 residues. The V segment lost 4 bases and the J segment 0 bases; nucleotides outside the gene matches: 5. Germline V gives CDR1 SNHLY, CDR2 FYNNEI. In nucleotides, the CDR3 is TGTGCCAGCAGTGCTCGAGGGACAGGGGGCTCCTACAATGAGCAGTTCTTC. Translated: CASSARGTGGSYNEQFF.

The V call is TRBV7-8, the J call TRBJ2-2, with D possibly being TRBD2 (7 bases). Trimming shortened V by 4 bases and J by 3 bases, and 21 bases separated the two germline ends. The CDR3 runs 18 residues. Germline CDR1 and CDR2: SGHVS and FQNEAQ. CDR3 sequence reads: CASSSQKGGSSDTGELFF. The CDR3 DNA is TGTGCCAGCAGCTCTCAAAAGGGGGGGAGTAGTGACACCGGGGAGCTGTTTTTT.

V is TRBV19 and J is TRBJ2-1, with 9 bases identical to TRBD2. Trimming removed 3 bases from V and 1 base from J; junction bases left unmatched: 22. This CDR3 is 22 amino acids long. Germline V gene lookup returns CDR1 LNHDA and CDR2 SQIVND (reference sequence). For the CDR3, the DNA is TGTGCCAGTAGTATCAGGGGGGACCTGCGGGGGGGCCTAGGCGGGTCCTACAATGAGCAGTTCTTC. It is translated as CASSIRGDLRGGLGGSYNEQFF.

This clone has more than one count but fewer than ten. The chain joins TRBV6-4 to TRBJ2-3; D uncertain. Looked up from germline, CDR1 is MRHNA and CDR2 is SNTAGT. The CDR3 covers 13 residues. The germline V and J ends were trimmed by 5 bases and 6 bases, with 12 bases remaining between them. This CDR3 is CASSQQALDTQYF. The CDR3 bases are TGTGCCAGCAGTCAGCAAGCGCTGGATACGCAGTATTTT.